This passage covers 4 T cell receptor beta chains from one sample sequenced in a study of graft-versus-host responses after intestinal transplantation. These TCRs are of unknown antigen specificity. The assay was immunoSEQ multiplex PCR, and TCRdb's table has in-frame clones only and misses some. In the table there are about 86,000 clones, roughly 90% of which are singletons. Sequencing used unstimulated CD4+ T cells sorted from spleen or lymph node cells, obtained before transplant. All receptors come from a human donor who was the organ donor for an intestinal transplant.

The sample holds one count of this clone. The genes are TRBV5-1 and TRBJ2-4; perhaps TRBD2 as D (7 bases). CDR1 SGHRS and CDR2 YFSETQ come from the germline V gene. The ends were cut back, 2 bases at V and 9 bases at J, with 18 bases in the middle. The CDR3 spans 15 residues. CDR3 coding DNA: TGCGCCAGCAGCTTCAACGGGGGGCTCCCAACCATTCAGTACTTC. It codes for CASSFNGGLPTIQYF.

The chain joins TRBV16 to TRBJ2-7, with D uncertain. Germline CDR1 is KGHSY and CDR2 is FQNENV. V dropped 0 bases and J dropped 1 base, with 7 bases sitting between them. This CDR3 spans 14 amino acids. The CDR3: CASSQSFGSYEQYF. The CDR3 nucleotides read TGTGCCAGCAGCCAATCATTCGGGTCCTACGAGCAGTACTTC.

J is TRBJ2-3 and V is TRBV18; 9 bases map to TRBD2. V lost 3 bases to trimming and J lost 6 bases; unmatched junction nucleotides: 4. Germline-derived CDR1 and CDR2 are KGHSH and LQKENI. The CDR3 has 14 residues. CDR3 sequence reads: CASSPGLARDTQYF. Here the CDR3 DNA reads TGTGCCAGCTCACCCGGACTAGCGCGGGATACGCAGTATTTT.

The chain combines TRBV18 with TRBJ2-7; a weak D match, TRBD1 (6 bases). Trimming took off 2 bases at V and 5 bases at J, with 10 bases between the two ends. CDR3 length: 13 amino acids. The germline V gene has CDR1 KGHSH and CDR2 LQKENI. The CDR3 loop is CASSPTRGNEQYF. CDR3 DNA sequence: TGTGCCAGCTCACCAACAAGGGGGAACGAGCAGTACTTC.